This T cell receptor (beta chain) was recorded in a study of T cell responses to AZD1222 COVID-19 vaccine. Trimming left V 1 base short and J 5 bases short, with 11 bases between. There are 14 residues in the CDR3. Germline CDR1 and CDR2: MNHNY and SVGAGI (reference sequence). Details on this clone: Its cognate antigen is unknown.

Profiled with immunoSEQ multiplex PCR; TCRdb holds only in-frame clones, not every one. Seen here are 200,000 or so clones, approximately 93% observed once, and the top ten hold 0.95% to 1.1%. The study, taken as a whole, reports: Most donors were white British, females outnumbered males, and clonal diversity was possibly underestimated. Spike was spanned by vaccine-associated CD4 TCRs, which were dominant at 160-218 and 743-854.

Second doses were pooled across both intervals (about 4 or about 12 weeks). The chain uses TRBV6-6 and TRBJ1-2, with D unclear. The receptor's source is an adult who received the AZD1222 COVID-19 vaccine. Sequenced here: peripheral blood, sampled 28 days after the second AZD1222 dose. CDR3 amino acids: CASSYLEGQYGYTF. CDR3 bases: TGTGCCAGCAGTTACTTGGAGGGCCAGTATGGCTACACCTTC.